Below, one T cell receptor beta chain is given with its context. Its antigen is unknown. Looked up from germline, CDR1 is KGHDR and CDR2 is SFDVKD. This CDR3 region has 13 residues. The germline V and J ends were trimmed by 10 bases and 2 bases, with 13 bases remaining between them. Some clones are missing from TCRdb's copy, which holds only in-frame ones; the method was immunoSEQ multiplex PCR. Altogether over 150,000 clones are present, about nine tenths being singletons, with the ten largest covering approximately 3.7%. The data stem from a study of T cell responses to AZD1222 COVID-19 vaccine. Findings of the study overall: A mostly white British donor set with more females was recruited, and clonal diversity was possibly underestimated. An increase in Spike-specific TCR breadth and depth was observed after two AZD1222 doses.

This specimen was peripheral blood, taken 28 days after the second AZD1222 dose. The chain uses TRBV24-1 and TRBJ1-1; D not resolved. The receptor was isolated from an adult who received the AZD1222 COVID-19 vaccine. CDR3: CATSRQANTEAFF. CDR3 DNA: TGTGCCACTAGTCGTCAGGCTAACACTGAAGCTTTCTTT.